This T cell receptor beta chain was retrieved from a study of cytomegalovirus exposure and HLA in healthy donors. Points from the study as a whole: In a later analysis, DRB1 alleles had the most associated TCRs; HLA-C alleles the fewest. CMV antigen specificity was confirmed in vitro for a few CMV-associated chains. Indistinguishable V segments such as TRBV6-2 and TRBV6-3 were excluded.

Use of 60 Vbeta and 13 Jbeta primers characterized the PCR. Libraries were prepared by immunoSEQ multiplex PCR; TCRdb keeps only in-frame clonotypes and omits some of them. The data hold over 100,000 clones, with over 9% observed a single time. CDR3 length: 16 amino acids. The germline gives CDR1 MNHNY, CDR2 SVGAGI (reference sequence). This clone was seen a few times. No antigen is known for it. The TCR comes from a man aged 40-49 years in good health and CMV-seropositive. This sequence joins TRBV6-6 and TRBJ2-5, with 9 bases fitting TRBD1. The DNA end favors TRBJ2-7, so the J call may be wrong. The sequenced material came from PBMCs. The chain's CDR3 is CASSYSALQGAGEQYF. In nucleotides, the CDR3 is TGTGCCAGCAGTTACTCGGCCTTACAGGGGGCAGGCGAGCAGTACTTC.